This T cell receptor (beta chain) originates from a study of shared clonotypes between healthy human individuals. Broader study findings: The study found lower generation probabilities in non-shared clonotypes than in those shared by all four donors.

Sequenced by immunoSEQ multiplex PCR; TCRdb stores in-frame clones only, minus some. In the table there are 950,000 to 1,200,000 clones, 77% of which are singletons. The V end was cut by 0 bases, the J end by 0 bases, with 12 bases between. The CDR3 is made up of 17 amino acids. Germline lookup yields CDR1 SGDLS and CDR2 YYNGEE. With respect to this clone: Its antigen is still unknown.

The clonotype was recovered from a man between 18 and 35 years old in good health. Some clones in this sample may be carry-over from other donors' samples. The V gene is TRBV9, the J gene TRBJ2-2, with D maybe TRBD1 (5 bases). Sequences were obtained from memory CD4+ T cells from PBMCs. Stated subset: CD45RA-negative fraction. This CDR3 is CASSVGPVGANTGELFF. The CDR3 nucleotides read TGTGCCAGCAGCGTAGGGCCTGTAGGGGCGAACACCGGGGAGCTGTTTTTT.